A selection of T cell receptor beta chains follows, all from one sample in a study of shared clonotypes between healthy human individuals. Generated by immunoSEQ multiplex PCR, the TCRdb table keeps only in-frame clones and is missing some. The table shows roughly 1,000,000 clones, with about four fifths occurring only once. Sequencing was performed on memory CD4+ T cells from PBMCs. The receptors derive from a man between 18 and 29 years old in good health. Some clones in this sample may be carry-over from other donors' samples. Both conserved end residues are part of each CDR3. D genes are given only for firm matches. Some rows have no size entry. The others give once, few or many, or a class for an expanded clone.

-,TRBJ2-7,-,TRBV6-5,CASSYSAGTYTLQYF,TGTGCCAGCAGTTACTCGGCAGGGACGTATACGTTGCAGTACTTC
-,TRBJ2-5,-,TRBV27,CASAVDLGETQYF,TGTGCCAGCGCCGTCGACTTGGGGGAGACCCAGTACTTC
-,TRBJ2-5,-,TRBV4-1,CASSQDGGNTQYF,TGCGCCAGCAGCCAAGACGGCGGAAATACCCAGTACTTC
-,TRBJ2-1,-,TRBV6-5,CASSRPAGRQFF,TGTGCCAGCAGTCGTCCCGCGGGGAGGCAGTTCTTC
-,TRBJ2-1,TRBD2,TRBV29-1,CSVVAGGFHEQFF,TGCAGCGTTGTAGCGGGAGGGTTCCATGAGCAGTTCTTC
-,TRBJ2-2,-,TRBV5-4,CASSLGNVGRRANTGELFF,TGTGCCAGCAGCTTGGGTAATGTAGGGCGGCGGGCGAACACCGGGGAGCTGTTTTTT
few,TRBJ2-5,-,TRBV10-1,CASSEGGASRVKTQYF,TGCGCCAGCAGTGAAGGTGGGGCTAGTAGAGTAAAGACCCAGTACTTC
-,TRBJ2-2,TRBD2,TRBV10-3,CAIKRGSENTGELFF,TGTGCCATCAAGCGGGGTAGTGAGAACACCGGGGAGCTGTTTTTT
-,TRBJ2-7,-,TRBV5-1,CASSLLGGPYEQYF,TGCGCCAGCAGCTTGCTGGGTGGACCCTACGAGCAGTACTTC
few,TRBJ2-3,TRBD1,TRBV2,CASSSYGQGADTQYF,TGTGCCAGCAGTTCCTACGGACAGGGGGCCGATACGCAGTATTTT
-,TRBJ2-7,-,TRBV6-5,CASRPVDEQYF,TGTGCCAGCCGACCTGTAGACGAGCAGTACTTC
few,TRBJ2-1,-,TRBV25-1,CASSFTGGAPYNEQFF,TGTGCCAGCAGTTTTACCGGGGGAGCACCCTACAATGAGCAGTTCTTC
-,TRBJ1-2,-,TRBV7-8,CASSLAGKGNYGYTF,TGTGCCAGCAGCTTAGCGGGAAAGGGTAACTATGGCTACACCTTC
-,TRBJ2-2,-,TRBV5-6,CASSAWGLGELFF,TGTGCCAGCAGCGCCTGGGGACTTGGGGAGCTGTTTTTT
-,TRBJ1-5,-,TRBV5-6,CASSRDPNSNQPQHF,TGTGCCAGCAGTAGGGACCCAAATAGCAATCAGCCCCAGCATTTT
few,TRBJ2-1,TRBD1,TRBV10-3,CAISPDRAYNEQFF,TGTGCCATCAGTCCCGACAGGGCCTACAATGAGCAGTTCTTC
-,TRBJ2-5,TRBD1,TRBV18,CASSFAGTGYATQYF,TGTGCCAGCTCATTCGCCGGGACAGGGTACGCGACCCAGTACTTC
-,TRBJ2-5,TRBD1,TRBV7-3,CASSSGQGETQYF,TGTGCCAGCAGCTCTGGACAGGGGGAGACCCAGTACTTC
-,TRBJ1-5,-,TRBV6-5,CASSPGRSDQPQHF,TGTGCCAGCAGCCCAGGACGCTCGGATCAGCCCCAGCATTTT
-,TRBJ2-2,TRBD2,TRBV28,CASKLAGPNTGELFF,TGTGCCAGCAAACTAGCGGGACCGAACACCGGGGAGCTGTTTTTT
-,TRBJ1-1,-,TRBV5-8,CASSLRGLGTEAFF,TGTGCCAGCAGCTTGCGGGGGCTTGGCACTGAAGCTTTCTTT
many,TRBJ2-5,TRBD2,TRBV19,CASSRLDGGKETQYF,TGTGCCAGTAGTCGCCTAGACGGGGGGAAAGAGACCCAGTACTTC
-,TRBJ1-1,-,TRBV7-9,CASSLNPGRPNTEAFF,TGTGCCAGCAGCTTAAACCCCGGCAGGCCGAACACTGAAGCTTTCTTT
-,TRBJ2-5,TRBD1,TRBV5-1,CASSQTGTGGGETQYF,TGCGCCAGCAGCCAAACCGGGACAGGGGGAGGAGAGACCCAGTACTTC
-,TRBJ1-5,-,TRBV5-8,CASSAGLRTPNQPQHF,TGTGCCAGCAGCGCGGGGTTACGAACGCCCAATCAGCCCCAGCATTTT
-,TRBJ2-2,TRBD1,TRBV5-1,CATTRPGQGGTGELFF,TGCGCCACAACCCGGCCGGGACAGGGGGGCACCGGGGAGCTGTTTTTT
-,TRBJ1-5,-,TRBV30,CAWSFPDRYNQPQHF,TGTGCCTGGAGTTTTCCGGACAGATACAATCAGCCCCAGCATTTT
few,TRBJ1-5,TRBD1,TRBV30,CAWSGAGGQPQHF,TGTGCCTGGAGTGGGGCAGGGGGCCAGCCCCAGCATTTT
-,TRBJ2-5,-,TRBV19,CASSIRRPQETQYF,TGTGCCAGTAGTATACGCAGGCCACAAGAGACCCAGTACTTC
-,TRBJ2-3,-,TRBV6-6,CASSTGTDTQYF,TGTGCCAGCAGTACCGGGACAGATACGCAGTATTTT
-,TRBJ1-4,-,TRBV19,CASSIEGLATNEKLFF,TGTGCCAGTAGTATCGAGGGGCTTGCAACTAATGAAAAACTGTTTTTT
-,TRBJ2-5,-,TRBV29-1,CSGSGGEETQYF,TGCAGCGGGAGTGGAGGGGAAGAGACCCAGTACTTC
-,TRBJ2-6,-,TRBV2,CASSDTGANVLTF,TGTGCCAGCAGTGATACTGGGGCCAACGTCCTGACTTTC
-,TRBJ2-5,-,TRBV4-1,CASSQERRETQYF,TGCGCCAGCAGCCAAGAGAGGCGAGAGACCCAGTACTTC
-,TRBJ2-2,-,TRBV29-1,CSGRSYTGELFF,TGCAGCGGCAGAAGTTACACCGGGGAGCTGTTTTTT
-,TRBJ2-7,TRBD2,TRBV7-2,CASSFTTSGTVDF,TGTGCCAGCAGCTTCACGACTAGCGGGACAGTGGACTTC
-,TRBJ2-7,-,TRBV28,CASSLSPSSYEQYF,TGTGCCAGCAGCCTTTCCCCGAGCTCCTACGAGCAGTACTTC
-,TRBJ1-1,-,TRBV18,CASSPTGRNTEAFF,TGTGCCAGCTCACCAACAGGGAGGAACACTGAAGCTTTCTTT
-,TRBJ2-1,-,TRBV5-1,CASSFRAGAGYNEQFF,TGCGCCAGCAGCTTCCGTGCAGGGGCGGGATACAATGAGCAGTTCTTC
-,TRBJ1-1,-,TRBV6-4,CASSALMNTEAFF,TGTGCCAGCAGTGCTCTCATGAACACTGAAGCTTTCTTT
-,TRBJ2-2,-,TRBV28,CASSLLGTNTGELFF,TGTGCCAGCAGTTTATTAGGAACGAACACCGGGGAGCTGTTTTTT
-,TRBJ1-4,-,TRBV4-2,CASSDKPTNEKLFF,TGTGCCAGCAGCGACAAGCCAACTAATGAAAAACTGTTTTTT
-,TRBJ2-7,TRBD1,TRBV4-1,CASSQGQGTSSYEQYF,TGCGCCAGCAGCCAAGGACAGGGGACGAGCTCCTACGAGCAGTACTTC
-,TRBJ2-3,-,TRBV7-2,CASSLLGPRTDTQYF,TGTGCCAGCAGCTTACTAGGCCCAAGAACAGATACGCAGTATTTT
-,TRBJ1-4,-,TRBV19,CASSPRGAANEKLFF,TGTGCCAGTAGCCCCCGGGGGGCGGCTAATGAAAAACTGTTTTTT
-,TRBJ1-5,TRBD1,TRBV19,CASSIEGGRGKQPQHF,TGTGCCAGTAGTATAGAGGGAGGCAGGGGGAAACAGCCCCAGCATTTT
-,TRBJ1-1,TRBD1,TRBV28,CASSSDRGLGTTEAFF,TGTGCCAGCAGTTCAGACAGGGGGCTTGGTACCACTGAAGCTTTCTTT